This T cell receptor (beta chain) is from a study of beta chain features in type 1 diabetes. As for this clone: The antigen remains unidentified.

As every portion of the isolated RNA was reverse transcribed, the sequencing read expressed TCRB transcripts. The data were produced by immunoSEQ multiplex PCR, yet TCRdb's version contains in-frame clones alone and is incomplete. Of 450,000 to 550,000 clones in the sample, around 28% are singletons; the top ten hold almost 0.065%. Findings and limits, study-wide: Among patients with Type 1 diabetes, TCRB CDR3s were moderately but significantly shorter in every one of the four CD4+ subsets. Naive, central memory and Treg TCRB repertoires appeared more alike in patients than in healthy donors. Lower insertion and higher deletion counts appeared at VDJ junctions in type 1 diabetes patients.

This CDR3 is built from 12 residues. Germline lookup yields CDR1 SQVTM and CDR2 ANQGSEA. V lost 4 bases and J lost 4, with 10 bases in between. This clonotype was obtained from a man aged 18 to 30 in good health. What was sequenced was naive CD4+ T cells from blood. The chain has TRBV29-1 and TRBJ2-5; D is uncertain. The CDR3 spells CSVVTFGETQYF. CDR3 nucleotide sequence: TGCAGCGTTGTAACATTCGGAGAGACCCAGTACTTC. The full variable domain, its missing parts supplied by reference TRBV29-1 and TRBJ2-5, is SAVISQKPSRDICQRGTSLTIQCQVDSQVTMMFWYRQQPGQSLTLIATANQGSEATYESGFVIDKFPISRPNLTFSTLTVSNMSPEDSSIYLCSVVTFGETQYFGPGTRLLVL.